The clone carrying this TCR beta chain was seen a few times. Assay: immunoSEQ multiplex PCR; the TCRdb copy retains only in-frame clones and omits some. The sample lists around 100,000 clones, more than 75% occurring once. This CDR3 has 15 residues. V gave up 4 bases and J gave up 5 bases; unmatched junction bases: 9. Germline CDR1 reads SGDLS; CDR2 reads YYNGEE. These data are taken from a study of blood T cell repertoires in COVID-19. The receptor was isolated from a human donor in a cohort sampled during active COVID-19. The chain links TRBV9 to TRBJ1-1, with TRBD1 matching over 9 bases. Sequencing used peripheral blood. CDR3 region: CASSPSQGAGTEAFF. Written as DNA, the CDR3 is TGTGCCAGCAGCCCGTCACAGGGGGCGGGTACTGAAGCTTTCTTT. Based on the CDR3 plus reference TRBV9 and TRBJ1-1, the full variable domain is DSGVTQTPKHLITATGQRVTLRCSPRSGDLSVYWYQQSLDQGLQFLIQYYNGEERAKGNILERFSAQQFPDLHSELNLSSLELGDSALYFCASSPSQGAGTEAFFGQGTRLTVV.